The present T cell receptor beta chain was sequenced within a study of T cell responses to AZD1222 COVID-19 vaccine. Study results and caveats: Spike-specific TCR repertoires showed rising breadth and depth after two AZD1222 doses. Nearly half of spike-specific TCRs reportedly target unmutated variant regions. The study identified only a handful of AZD1222 recipients as seropositive at baseline. Clonal diversity was possibly underestimated, and white British individuals and females predominated among donors.

On this clone itself: Its matching antigen is unknown.

The table came from immunoSEQ multiplex PCR; TCRdb's copy has only in-frame clones and leaves some out. The table lists roughly 120,000 clones, 80% to 90% of them singletons. V dropped 2 bases and J dropped 8 bases, with 9 bases sitting between them. Germline V gene data show CDR1 as KGHSH and CDR2 as LQKENI. This CDR3 spans 13 amino acids. The specimen comprised peripheral blood, sampled on day 0 of AZD1222 vaccination. The V gene is TRBV18, the J gene TRBJ1-4, with D unclear. This sequence was found in an adult in good health. Written as DNA, the CDR3 is TGTGCCAGCTCACCAGAGGGTTTGGAAAAACTGTTTTTT. Its protein product is CASSPEGLEKLFF.